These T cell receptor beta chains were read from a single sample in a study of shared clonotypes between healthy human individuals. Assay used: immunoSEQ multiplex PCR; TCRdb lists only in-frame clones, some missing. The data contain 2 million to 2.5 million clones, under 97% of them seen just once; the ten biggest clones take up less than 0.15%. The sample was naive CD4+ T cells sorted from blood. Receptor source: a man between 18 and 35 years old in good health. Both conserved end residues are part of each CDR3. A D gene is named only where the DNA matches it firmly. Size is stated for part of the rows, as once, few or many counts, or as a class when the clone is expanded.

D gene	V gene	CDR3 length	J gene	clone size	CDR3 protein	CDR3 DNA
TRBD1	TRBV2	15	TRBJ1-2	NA	CASSYIPGQGSVYTF	TGTGCCAGCAGCTACATACCGGGACAGGGGTCTGTCTACACCTTC
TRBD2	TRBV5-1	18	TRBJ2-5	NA	CASRPPGLAGALQETQYF	TGCGCCAGCAGACCTCCCGGACTAGCGGGGGCCCTCCAAGAGACCCAGTACTTC
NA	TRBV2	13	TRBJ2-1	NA	CASARGGYNEQFF	TGTGCCAGCGCAAGAGGGGGATACAATGAGCAGTTCTTC
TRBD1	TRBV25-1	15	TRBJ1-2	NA	CASSDPGTGDYGYTF	TGTGCCAGCAGTGACCCCGGGACAGGGGACTATGGCTACACCTTC
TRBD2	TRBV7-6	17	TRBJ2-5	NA	CASSLALAGGKEETQYF	TGTGCCAGCAGCTTAGCACTAGCGGGGGGGAAAGAAGAGACCCAGTACTTC
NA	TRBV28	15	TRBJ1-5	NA	CASTKTGYSNQPQHF	TGTGCCAGCACCAAAACAGGGTATAGCAATCAGCCCCAGCATTTT
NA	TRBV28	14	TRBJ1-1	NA	CASKTGEEFTEAFF	TGTGCCAGCAAGACAGGTGAGGAGTTTACTGAAGCTTTCTTT
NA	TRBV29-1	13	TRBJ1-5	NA	CSVVLGGNQPQHF	TGCAGCGTTGTACTCGGCGGTAATCAGCCCCAGCATTTT
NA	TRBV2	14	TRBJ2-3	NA	CASSDRGRTDTQYF	TGTGCCAGCAGTGACAGGGGTCGAACAGATACGCAGTATTTT
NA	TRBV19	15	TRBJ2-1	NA	CASSMGQGVYNEQFF	TGTGCCAGTAGTATGGGTCAGGGAGTCTACAATGAGCAGTTCTTC
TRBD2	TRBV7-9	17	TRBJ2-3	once	CASSLVPVAGGTVTQYF	TGTGCCAGCAGCTTAGTCCCGGTTGCGGGAGGTACCGTTACGCAGTATTTT
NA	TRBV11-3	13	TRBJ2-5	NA	CASSLGTEETQYF	TGTGCCAGCAGCCTCGGGACCGAGGAGACCCAGTACTTC
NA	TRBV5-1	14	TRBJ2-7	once	CASSLGGASHEQYF	TGCGCCAGCAGCTTGGGAGGGGCGAGCCACGAGCAGTACTTC
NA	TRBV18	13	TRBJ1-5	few	CASSQDSLLSQHF	TGTGCCAGCTCCCAAGATTCTCTTCTGTCCCAGCATTTT
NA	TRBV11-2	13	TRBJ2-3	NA	CASRNQGSDTQYF	TGTGCCAGCAGGAACCAGGGCTCAGATACGCAGTATTTT
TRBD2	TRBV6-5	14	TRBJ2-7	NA	CASARGGAGYEQYF	TGTGCCAGCGCACGGGGGGGAGCGGGCTACGAGCAGTACTTC
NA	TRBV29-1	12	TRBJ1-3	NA	CSVAGTGNTIYF	TGCAGCGTTGCTGGGACTGGAAACACCATATATTTT
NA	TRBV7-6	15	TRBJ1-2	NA	CASSLLPPGSGGYTF	TGTGCCAGCAGCTTATTACCCCCCGGTTCAGGAGGCTACACCTTC
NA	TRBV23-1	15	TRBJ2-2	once	CASMGQESNTGELFF	TGCGCCAGCATGGGCCAGGAGTCGAACACCGGGGAGCTGTTTTTT
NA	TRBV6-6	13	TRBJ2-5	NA	CASTVGGQETQYF	TGTGCCAGCACCGTGGGGGGCCAAGAGACCCAGTACTTC
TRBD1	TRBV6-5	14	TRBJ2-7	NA	CASGGTGGAGEQYF	TGTGCCAGCGGAGGGACAGGCGGGGCGGGCGAGCAGTACTTC
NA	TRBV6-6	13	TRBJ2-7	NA	CASSYGKDYEQYF	TGTGCCAGCAGTTACGGGAAGGATTACGAGCAGTACTTC
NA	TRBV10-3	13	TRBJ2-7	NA	CAISQGVGNEQYF	TGTGCCATCAGTCAAGGGGTGGGGAACGAGCAGTACTTC
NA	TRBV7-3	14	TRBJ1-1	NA	CASSLTGLNTEAFF	TGTGCCAGCAGCTTAACGGGGTTGAACACTGAAGCTTTCTTT
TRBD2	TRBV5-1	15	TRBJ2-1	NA	CASSSGLAGHNEQFF	TGCGCCAGCAGCTCGGGACTAGCGGGACACAATGAGCAGTTCTTC
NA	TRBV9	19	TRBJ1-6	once	CASSVEGGVTSSYNSPLHF	TGTGCCAGCAGCGTAGAGGGAGGGGTGACGAGCTCCTATAATTCACCCCTCCACTTT